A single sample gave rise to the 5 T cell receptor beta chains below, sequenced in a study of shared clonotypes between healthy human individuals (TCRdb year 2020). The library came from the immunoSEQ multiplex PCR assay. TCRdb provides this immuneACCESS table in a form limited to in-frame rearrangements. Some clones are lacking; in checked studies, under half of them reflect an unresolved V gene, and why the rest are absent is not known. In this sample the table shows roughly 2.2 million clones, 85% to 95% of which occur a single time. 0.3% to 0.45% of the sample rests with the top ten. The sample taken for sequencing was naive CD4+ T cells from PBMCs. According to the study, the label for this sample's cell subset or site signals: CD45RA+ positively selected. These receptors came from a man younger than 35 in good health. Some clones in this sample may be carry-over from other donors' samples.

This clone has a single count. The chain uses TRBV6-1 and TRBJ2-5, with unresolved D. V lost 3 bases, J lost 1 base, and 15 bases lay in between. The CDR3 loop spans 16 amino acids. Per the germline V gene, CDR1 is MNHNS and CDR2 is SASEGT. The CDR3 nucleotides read TGTGCCAGCAGTGACATATACCTTCAAGGCCAAGAGACCCAGTACTTC. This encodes CASSDIYLQGQETQYF.

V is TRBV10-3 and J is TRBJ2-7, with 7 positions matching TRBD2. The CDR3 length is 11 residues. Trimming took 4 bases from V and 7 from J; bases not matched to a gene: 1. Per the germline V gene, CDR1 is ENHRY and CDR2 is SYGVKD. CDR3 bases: TGTGCCATCAGTGCACTAGCGGAGCAGTACTTC. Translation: CAISALAEQYF.

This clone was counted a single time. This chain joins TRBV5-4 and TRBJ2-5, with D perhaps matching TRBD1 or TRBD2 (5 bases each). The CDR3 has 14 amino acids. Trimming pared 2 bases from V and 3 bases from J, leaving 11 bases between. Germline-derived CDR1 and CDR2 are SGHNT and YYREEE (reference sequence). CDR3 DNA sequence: TGTGCCAGCAGCTTCACGAGAGGGGAAGAGACCCAGTACTTC. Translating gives CASSFTRGEETQYF.

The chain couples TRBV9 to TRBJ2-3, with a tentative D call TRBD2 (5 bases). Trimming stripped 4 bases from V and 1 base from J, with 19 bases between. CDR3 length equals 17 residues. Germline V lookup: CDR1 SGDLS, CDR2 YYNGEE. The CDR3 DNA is TGTGCCAGCAGCCCCGAAGGGAGCGGTTTAGGCACAGATACGCAGTATTTT. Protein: CASSPEGSGLGTDTQYF.

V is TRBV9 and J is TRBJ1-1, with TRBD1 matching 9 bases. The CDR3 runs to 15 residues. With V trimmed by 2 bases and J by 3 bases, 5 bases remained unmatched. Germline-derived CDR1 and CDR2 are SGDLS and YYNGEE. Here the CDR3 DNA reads TGTGCCAGCAGCGTGGGGGGACAGGGAGACACTGAAGCTTTCTTT. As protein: CASSVGGQGDTEAFF.